Sequencing of this TCR beta chain was carried out in a study of shared clonotypes between healthy human individuals. Study outcomes and limitations: A small donor pool kept down the genetic and exposure-history diversity that was represented.

The deep-level immunoSEQ assay was used. Method: immunoSEQ multiplex PCR; TCRdb's copy keeps in-frame clones and lacks some. This sample carries roughly 2.4 million clones, approximately 95% of them seen once, and the ten largest clones take less than 0.15%. Worth noting for this clone: Its cognate antigen is unknown.

Every donor was a Caucasian adult from Nashville, Tennessee. Memory CD4+ cells were the fraction left after CD45RA+ naive selection. This CDR3 contains 14 residues. Germline V gives CDR1 MNHNY, CDR2 SVGAGI (reference sequence). Trimming removed 3 bases from V and 7 bases from J, with 10 bases in between. Source material: naive CD4+ T cells sorted from blood. Subset of the sample: CD45RA+ positively selected. The source is a man between 18 and 35 years old in good health. The V call is TRBV6-6, the J call TRBJ1-6, with D tentatively TRBD1 (6 bases). The CDR3 loop is CASSYTRGNSPLHF. CDR3 coding DNA: TGTGCCAGCAGTTATACCAGGGGAAATTCACCCCTCCACTTT.